The 30 T cell receptor beta chains given below trace back to one sample, sequenced in a study of T cell responses to AZD1222 COVID-19 vaccine (dated by TCRdb to the early 2020s). Taken with the paper, the label for time point translates to: about 28 days (+/-7) after the second vaccine dose. Library creation used the immunoSEQ multiplex PCR assay. TCRdb holds this immuneACCESS table with in-frame rearrangements only. Some clones are missing; in checked studies, unresolved V genes explain under half, and the rest has no known cause. The table for this sample lists about 150,000 clones; roughly 90% of them were counted only once. The top ten hold under 1.5% of the sample. Here the sequenced sample was peripheral blood, taken 28 days after the second AZD1222 dose. The receptors were sampled from an adult who received the AZD1222 COVID-19 vaccine.

The rearrangement uses TRBV7-2 and TRBJ2-5; 9 bases agree with TRBD1. The junction had 12 bases not matched to a gene; V was cut back by 1 base and J by 6 bases. This CDR3 has 17 amino acids. CDR1 is SGHTA and CDR2 is FQGNSA in the germline V gene. CDR3 in DNA: TGTGCCAGCAGCTTAGGTACAGGGGGCGCATTTCGAAAGACCCAGTACTTC. Translation: CASSLGTGGAFRKTQYF.

The chain is built from TRBV27 and TRBJ1-1; D is ambiguous. The CDR3 is 14 residues long. Germline V gene lookup returns CDR1 MNHEY and CDR2 SMNVEV (reference sequence). V gave up 5 bases and J gave up 3 bases, with 13 bases separating them. CDR3 amino acids: CASSMRLADTEAFF. Here the CDR3 DNA reads TGTGCCAGCAGTATGAGGCTGGCGGACACTGAAGCTTTCTTT.

V and J are TRBV11-3 and TRBJ1-6; TRBD1 aligns across 7 bases. This CDR3 comprises 15 residues. Germline V lookup: CDR1 SGHNT, CDR2 YENEEA. V shed 2 bases, J shed 9 bases, and the junction held 7 bases outside the gene matches. The CDR3 DNA is TGTGCCAGCAGCTTAACCCGGGACAGAAGTTCACCCCTCCACTTT. Protein product: CASSLTRDRSSPLHF.

This clone was counted once. V is TRBV6-2 or TRBV6-3 and J is TRBJ1-5, with D unclear. The CDR3 sequence is 18 residues long. V gave up 4 bases and J gave up 4 bases, with 23 bases separating them. Germline lookup yields CDR1 MNHEY and CDR2 SVGEGT. CDR3 nucleotide sequence: TGTGCCAGCAGTTCCGAACCAAGGCGAGAGGGCTTTAATCAGCCCCAGCATTTT. This translates into CASSSEPRREGFNQPQHF.

This clone has a single count. CDR3 protein: CASKNSSNQPQHF. Here the CDR3 DNA reads TGTGCCAGCAAAAACAGCAGCAATCAGCCCCAGCATTTT. This chain joins TRBV12-3 or TRBV12-4 and TRBJ1-5; no definite D call. The CDR3 is 13 amino acids. With 7 bases removed from V and 1 base from J, the gap between germline ends came to 8 bases.

The chain carries TRBV28 and TRBJ2-4, with 7 bases matching TRBD2. Unmatched junction bases numbered 5, after V lost 3 bases and J lost 6 bases. The germline gives CDR1 MDHEN, CDR2 SYDVKM. The CDR3 is 14 residues long. DNA for the CDR3: TGTGCCAGCAGTTTGGCGGGAGTCTCAAACATTCAGTACTTC. Protein sequence: CASSLAGVSNIQYF.

This rearrangement joins TRBV15 to TRBJ2-1, with a possible D match to TRBD1 (6 bases). V was shortened by 8 bases and J by 5 bases, with 10 bases between the two germline ends. This CDR3 comprises 12 residues. In germline, CDR1 is LNHNV, CDR2 YYDKDF (reference sequence). The CDR3 sequence is CATLGAHNEQFF. The CDR3 DNA reads as TGTGCCACCTTGGGGGCCCACAATGAGCAGTTCTTC.

This clone was picked up one time. The V gene is TRBV6-2 or TRBV6-3, the J gene TRBJ2-7; D may match TRBD1 or TRBD2 (5 bases each). CDR3 length: 15 residues. Per the germline V gene, CDR1 is MNHEY and CDR2 is SVGEGT. Trimming took 2 bases from V and 4 from J, leaving 15 bases between them. CDR3 in amino acids: CASSYPPGPTYEQYF. Here the CDR3 DNA reads TGTGCCAGCAGTTACCCCCCGGGACCCACGTACGAGCAGTACTTC.

V gene TRBV2 combines with J gene TRBJ2-3, with D perhaps given as TRBD1 or TRBD2 (6 bases each). The germline V gene has CDR1 SNHLY and CDR2 FYNNEI. CDR3 length equals 15 residues. V was trimmed by 8 bases and J by 2 bases, leaving 17 bases between them. The CDR3 is CASASGDSVTDTQYF. CDR3 coding DNA: TGTGCCAGCGCCTCAGGGGACTCCGTCACAGATACGCAGTATTTT.

The gene calls are TRBV12-3 or TRBV12-4 and TRBJ1-2; D unresolved. Trimming left V 2 bases short and J 9 bases short, with 10 bases between. The CDR3 sequence is 12 residues long. CDR3 residues: CASSLMGLRYTF. Here the CDR3 DNA reads TGTGCCAGCAGTTTAATGGGGTTGCGCTACACCTTC.

The chain carries TRBV28 and TRBJ1-1; no clear D. Germline V lookup: CDR1 MDHEN, CDR2 SYDVKM. V lost 6 bases, J lost 6 bases, and 11 bases lay in between. This CDR3 contains 12 residues. CDR3 in amino acids: CASSQFPPEAFF. The CDR3 DNA is TGTGCCAGCAGCCAATTTCCCCCTGAAGCTTTCTTT.

This clone was found once. Germline is not matched at one junction end, which may reflect a read error. The rearrangement links TRBV5-1 to TRBJ1-2; 9 nucleotides agree with TRBD1. The CDR3 sequence is 13 residues long. From germline, CDR1 is SGHRS and CDR2 YFSETQ. CDR3 loop: CASSLEPSGQGLF. CDR3 nucleotides: TGCGCCAGCAGCTTGGAACCTTCTGGACAGGGGCTTTTC.

The chain has TRBV9 and TRBJ1-1, with D possibly matching TRBD1 (5 bases). This CDR3 is built from 13 residues. CDR1 and CDR2 from the germline V gene are SGDLS and YYNGEE. The V end was cut by 1 base, the J end by 1 base, with 5 bases between. The CDR3 region is CASSVTGNTEAFF. CDR3 nucleotides: TGTGCCAGCAGCGTAACAGGGAACACTGAAGCTTTCTTT.

The rearrangement joins TRBV18 to TRBJ2-5, with 7 bases lining up with TRBD1. The CDR3 covers 14 residues. The germline gives CDR1 KGHSH, CDR2 LQKENI. Trimming cost V 3 bases and J 1 base; bases outside gene matches: 2. DNA for the CDR3: TGTGCCAGCTCACCCTGGACAGGCCAAGAGACCCAGTACTTC. Translated: CASSPWTGQETQYF.

The chain carries TRBV2 and TRBJ1-2; 7 nucleotides align to TRBD1. The germline CDR1 and CDR2 sequences are SNHLY and FYNNEI. The CDR3 is made up of 15 amino acids. V gave up 6 bases and J gave up 7 bases; unmatched junction bases: 14. The CDR3 region is CASRPWGTERTGYTF. The CDR3 nucleotides read TGTGCCAGCAGACCCTGGGGGACAGAGCGAACTGGCTACACCTTC.

The chain carries TRBV29-1 and TRBJ1-4; D not resolved. V lost 4 bases and J lost 7, with 7 bases in between. Germline CDR1 and CDR2: SQVTM and ANQGSEA. CDR3 length: 11 residues. The CDR3 spells CSVVSGEKLFF. The CDR3 DNA reads as TGCAGCGTTGTCAGCGGTGAAAAACTGTTTTTT.

The CDR3 spells CASSRLNPLYEQYF. CDR3 coding DNA: TGTGCCAGCAGCCGTTTAAATCCCCTCTACGAGCAGTACTTC. The gene calls are TRBV7-2 and TRBJ2-7; D is ambiguous. CDR1 SGHTA and CDR2 FQGNSA come from the germline V gene. V dropped 5 bases and J dropped 3 bases, with 14 bases sitting between them. The CDR3 runs to 14 residues.

This clone was detected only once. The genes are TRBV11-2 and TRBJ2-7; weak D call: TRBD1 (6 bases). V was shortened by 1 base and J by 7 bases, with 8 bases between the two germline ends. The CDR3 is 12 amino acids. Germline CDR1 is SGHAT and CDR2 is FQNNGV. The CDR3 loop reads CASSLVQGEQYF. The CDR3, as DNA: TGTGCCAGCAGCTTAGTACAGGGTGAGCAGTACTTC.

J is TRBJ1-5 and V is TRBV6-2 or TRBV6-3, with D uncertain. V dropped 2 bases and J dropped 0 bases, with 8 bases sitting between them. This CDR3 has 15 amino acids. The germline V gene encodes CDR1 MNHEY and CDR2 SVGEGT. The CDR3 region has the DNA TGTGCCAGCAGTTACATCGGGAATAGCAATCAGCCCCAGCATTTT. Amino acids: CASSYIGNSNQPQHF.

The table lists this clone with a few counts. This chain links TRBV4-2 with TRBJ2-3; no clear D gene. The germline V gene encodes CDR1 LGHNA and CDR2 YNFKEQ. CDR3 length: 16 amino acids. Trimming pared 0 bases from V and 0 bases from J, leaving 10 bases between. CDR3: CASSQEDSPSTDTQYF. DNA of the CDR3: TGTGCCAGCAGCCAAGAGGATAGCCCTAGCACAGATACGCAGTATTTT.

V gene TRBV4-3 combines with J gene TRBJ2-2; 11 bases are a match to TRBD2. CDR3 size: 18 residues. Per germline, CDR1 LGHNA and CDR2 YSLEER. V lost 3 bases, J lost 0 bases, and 6 bases stayed unmatched. CDR3 protein: CASSHLLAGGPNTGELFF. As DNA, the CDR3 is TGCGCCAGCAGCCACCTCCTAGCGGGGGGACCGAACACCGGGGAGCTGTTTTTT.

The V gene is TRBV19, the J gene TRBJ2-3; D not resolved. CDR1 LNHDA and CDR2 SQIVND come from the germline V gene (reference sequence). The CDR3 has 15 residues. The V gene lost 6 bases and the J gene lost 0 bases, with 13 bases spanning the gap. CDR3 DNA: TGTGCCAGTAGCCAACTACGCCCGAGCACAGATACGCAGTATTTT. Amino acid sequence: CASSQLRPSTDTQYF.

The rearrangement joins TRBV19 to TRBJ2-7; TRBD2 aligns across 9 bases. Germline-derived CDR1 and CDR2 are LNHDA and SQIVND (reference sequence). The CDR3 is 15 residues long. After removal of 0 bases from V and 2 bases from J, the junction contained 2 bases not matched to a gene. The CDR3 DNA follows: TGTGCCAGTAGTATAGACGCTAGCGGGACCTACGAGCAGTACTTC. Residues: CASSIDASGTYEQYF.

The CDR3: CASSLSGGEQFF. In nucleotides, the CDR3 is TGTGCCAGCAGTTTAAGTGGGGGTGAGCAGTTCTTC. The chain employs TRBV27 and TRBJ2-1; D could derive from TRBD1 or TRBD2 (5 bases each). The germline CDR1 and CDR2 sequences are MNHEY and SMNVEV (reference sequence). Between the trimmed V and J ends, which lost 2 bases and 9 bases, there was a span of 8 bases. The CDR3 has 12 amino acids.

CDR3 protein: CASSHGLRTDTQYF. The CDR3 DNA follows: TGCGCCAGCAGCCATGGTCTCCGCACAGATACGCAGTATTTT. This sequence joins TRBV4-1 and TRBJ2-3; D call uncertain. Trimming left V 3 bases short and J 1 base short, with 8 bases between. This CDR3 spans 14 amino acids. Germline loops: CDR1 MGHRA, CDR2 YSYEKL.

This clone was seen a single time. The chain carries TRBV27 and TRBJ1-2; 7 bases are a match to TRBD1. The germline V gene encodes CDR1 MNHEY and CDR2 SMNVEV (reference sequence). V was clipped by 5 bases and J by 8 bases; unmatched bases: 14. The CDR3 is 15 amino acids. CDR3 protein: CASSPFPGTASGYTF. DNA of the CDR3: TGTGCCAGCAGTCCTTTTCCCGGGACAGCTAGCGGCTACACCTTC.

The sample holds one count of this clone. V gene TRBV7-2 combines with J gene TRBJ1-1, with TRBD1 as a possible D gene (5 bases). The CDR3 contains 13 residues. Germline values: CDR1 SGHTA, CDR2 FQGNSA. V lost 1 base to trimming and J lost 4 bases, with 7 bases between them. CDR3 sequence reads: CASSLGQGTEAFF. The CDR3 nucleotides are TGTGCCAGCAGCTTAGGTCAGGGCACTGAAGCTTTCTTT.

The genes are TRBV5-4 and TRBJ1-1; a weak D match, TRBD1 (6 bases). The CDR3 covers 14 residues. Germline V gene sequence: CDR1 SGHNT, CDR2 YYREEE (reference sequence). V lost 1 base, J lost 1 base, and 8 bases lay in between. The DNA for the CDR3 is TGTGCCAGCAGCTTGCCGACAGGGAACACTGAAGCTTTCTTT. Its translation is CASSLPTGNTEAFF.

J is TRBJ1-2 and V is TRBV3-1 (or the pseudogene TRBV3-2); tentative D call: TRBD1 (6 bases). V was pared by 1 base and J by 7 bases, with 19 bases between. CDR3 length: 16 amino acids. The V gene's germline CDR1 is LGHDT and CDR2 YNNKEL (reference sequence). CDR3: CASSQGLPTGITGYTF. The CDR3 DNA reads TGTGCCAGCAGCCAAGGCCTTCCTACAGGGATCACTGGCTACACCTTC.

The chain is built from TRBV10-2 and TRBJ2-7, with TRBD1 matching over 7 bases. The CDR3 runs to 14 residues. V dropped 3 bases and J dropped 1; count of bases not matched to a gene: 3. Looked up from germline, CDR1 is WSHSY and CDR2 is SAAADI. The CDR3 loop is CASSEADRSYEQYF. The CDR3 region has the DNA TGCGCCAGCAGTGAAGCGGACAGGTCCTACGAGCAGTACTTC.